These T cell receptor beta chains were read from a single sample in a study of T-cell memory formation after mild COVID-19. TCRdb redid the calling of the 5' RACE reads with MiXCR, one entry per CDR3 protein. The table records roughly 250,000 distinct CDR3 sequences, about a sixth of them present only once. Sequencing input: PBMCs or a T cell subset sorted from them (not recorded which). The receptors were sampled from a man between 18 and 29 years old who had mild COVID-19 (a few samples of this study predate the infection). Cell type and time point are not known. CDR3s include the opening cysteine and the closing phenylalanine or tryptophan. Each record gives: J gene, CDR3 length, V gene, CDR3 protein.

TRBJ2-5,15,TRBV7-2,CASSLALGPSSAQYF
TRBJ2-6,17,TRBV7-2,CASSPVLLGAGANVLTF
TRBJ1-5,14,TRBV20-1,CSASRPFGNQPQHF
TRBJ1-1,14,TRBV6-5,CASSEQGGNTEAFF
TRBJ2-7,13,TRBV6-5,CAARAPGLYEQYF
TRBJ1-1,15,TRBV6-2/TRBV6-3,CASSYSGQVNGEAFF
TRBJ2-4,15,TRBV20-1,CSASPDRGVKNIQYF
TRBJ1-2,15,TRBV6-1,CASSDRTASNYGYTF
TRBJ2-1,13,TRBV18,CASSPNPSGEQFF
TRBJ1-5,15,TRBV3-1,CASSHARTGNQPQHF
TRBJ1-5,15,TRBV2,CASTPTGGRGQPQHF
TRBJ1-2,13,TRBV6-5,CASSREKYYGYTF
TRBJ2-5,13,TRBV10-3,CAISYRDGETQYF
TRBJ1-2,14,TRBV7-2,CASSLQGGNYGYTF
TRBJ2-6,19,TRBV6-5,CASSYSWSGALSGANVLTF
TRBJ2-1,16,TRBV4-2,CASSQGGVSSYNEQFF
TRBJ2-1,14,TRBV7-3,CASSPPGGNHEQFF
TRBJ2-5,17,TRBV7-2,CASSLNPWGGVGETQYF
TRBJ1-2,13,TRBV7-3,CASSQRTGQGYTF
TRBJ1-1,15,TRBV9,CASSVDRREGTEAFF
TRBJ1-1,12,TRBV29-1,CSASDRNTEAFF
TRBJ1-1,15,TRBV20-1,CSARDPGRMNTEAFF
TRBJ2-1,18,TRBV6-6,CASSYPTQAAGVYNEQFF
TRBJ2-1,12,TRBV7-9,CASTPGGNEQFF
TRBJ2-1,12,TRBV29-1,CSAGTSGGEQFF
TRBJ2-5,13,TRBV2,CASSAATQETQYF
TRBJ1-1,14,TRBV12-3/TRBV12-4,CASSFSVLKGGAFF
TRBJ2-1,17,TRBV6-4,CASSDSWGTGSYNEQFF
TRBJ2-7,16,TRBV5-1,CASSPILSGVSGEQYF
TRBJ2-2,15,TRBV5-1,CASSPASRGQGELFF
TRBJ1-2,14,TRBV27,CASSSYRGGDGYTF
TRBJ2-3,15,TRBV3-1,CASSPRRMSTDTQYF
TRBJ1-1,15,TRBV20-1,CSAGGSGPENTEAFF